This T cell receptor (beta chain) was sequenced during a study of T cell responses to AZD1222 COVID-19 vaccine. General study findings and limits: Spike-specific TCR breadth and depth went up after people got two AZD1222 doses.

Data came from immunoSEQ multiplex PCR; TCRdb stores just in-frame clones and leaves some out. Of around 130,000 clones in the sample, around 94% are singletons; the top ten hold around 1.7%. Germline loops: CDR1 SGHNT, CDR2 YYREEE (reference sequence). V shed 4 bases and J 7 bases; nucleotides not matched to a gene: 5. The CDR3 is 13 amino acids. Comment on this clone: Its matching antigen is unknown.

This chain connects TRBV5-4 to TRBJ2-7; 10 nucleotides align to TRBD1. The source material was peripheral blood, sampled on day 0 of AZD1222 vaccination. This TCR was sampled from an adult in good health. CDR3 protein: CASSPRTGGEQYF. CDR3 coding DNA: TGTGCCAGCAGCCCCCGGACAGGGGGGGAGCAGTACTTC.